Here is one T cell receptor (beta chain) with its context. The junction had 10 bases not matched to a gene; V was cut back by 0 bases and J by 8 bases. The germline gives CDR1 LGHNA, CDR2 YNFKEQ. This CDR3 region has 16 residues. Generated by immunoSEQ multiplex PCR, the TCRdb table keeps only in-frame clones and is missing some. The sample carries more than 80,000 clones, about 90% recorded once. This record comes from a study of T cell changes during pregnancy in multiple sclerosis. The specimen was PBMCs, collected in the first trimester of pregnancy. The chain has TRBV4-2 and TRBJ2-1; 7 nucleotides align to TRBD2. The source is a female donor in good health, serving as a control in a pregnancy study. Some clones in this sample may be carry-over from other donors' samples. CDR3 sequence: CASSQEAMWEGHEQFF. CDR3 DNA sequence: TGTGCCAGCAGCCAAGAGGCTATGTGGGAGGGACATGAGCAGTTCTTC.